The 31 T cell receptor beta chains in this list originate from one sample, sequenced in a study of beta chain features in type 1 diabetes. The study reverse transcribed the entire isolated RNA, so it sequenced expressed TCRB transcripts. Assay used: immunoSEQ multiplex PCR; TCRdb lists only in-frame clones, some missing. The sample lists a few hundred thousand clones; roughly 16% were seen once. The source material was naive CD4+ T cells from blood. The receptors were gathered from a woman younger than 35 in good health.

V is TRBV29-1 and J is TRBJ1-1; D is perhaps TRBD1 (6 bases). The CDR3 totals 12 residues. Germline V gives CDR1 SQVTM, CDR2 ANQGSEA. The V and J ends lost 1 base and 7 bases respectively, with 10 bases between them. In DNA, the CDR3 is TGCAGCGTTGAAGCGTCCAGGGGTGAAGCTTTCTTT. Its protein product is CSVEASRGEAFF.

The DNA of the CDR3 is TGCAGCGTTCCCCGGGATAGCGGGAGTACAGATACGCAGTATTTT. Its protein is CSVPRDSGSTDTQYF. This chain links TRBV29-1 with TRBJ2-3, with 9 bases fitting TRBD2. The ends lost 5 bases at V and 3 bases at J; junction bases unmatched: 9. The CDR3 is 15 residues long. Germline V gene lookup returns CDR1 SQVTM and CDR2 ANQGSEA.

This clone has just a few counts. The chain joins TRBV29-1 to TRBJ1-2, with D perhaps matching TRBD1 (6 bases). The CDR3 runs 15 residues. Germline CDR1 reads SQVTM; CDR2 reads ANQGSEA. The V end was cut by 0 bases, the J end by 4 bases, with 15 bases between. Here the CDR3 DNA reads TGCAGCGTTGAAGATAGAGGGGGTGGGCCCTATGGCTACACCTTC. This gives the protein CSVEDRGGGPYGYTF.

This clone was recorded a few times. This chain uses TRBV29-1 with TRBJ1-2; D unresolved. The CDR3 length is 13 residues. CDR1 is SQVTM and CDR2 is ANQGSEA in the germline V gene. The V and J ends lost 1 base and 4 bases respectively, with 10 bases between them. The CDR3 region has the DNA TGCAGCGTTGAAGCCACTTCAACCTATGGCTACACCTTC. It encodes CSVEATSTYGYTF.

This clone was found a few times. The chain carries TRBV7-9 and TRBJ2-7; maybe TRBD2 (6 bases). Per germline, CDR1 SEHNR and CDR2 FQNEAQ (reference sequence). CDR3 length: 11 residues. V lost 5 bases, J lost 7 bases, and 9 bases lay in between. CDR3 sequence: CASSVREEQYF. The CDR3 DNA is TGTGCCAGCAGCGTCCGGGAGGAGCAGTACTTC.

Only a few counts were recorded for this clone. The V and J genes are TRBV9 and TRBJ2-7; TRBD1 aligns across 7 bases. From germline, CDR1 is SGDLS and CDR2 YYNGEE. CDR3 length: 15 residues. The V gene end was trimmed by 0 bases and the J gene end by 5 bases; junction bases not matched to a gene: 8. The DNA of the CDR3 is TGTGCCAGCAGCGTAGCTTTGACAGGGTCAGACGAGCAGTACTTC. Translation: CASSVALTGSDEQYF.

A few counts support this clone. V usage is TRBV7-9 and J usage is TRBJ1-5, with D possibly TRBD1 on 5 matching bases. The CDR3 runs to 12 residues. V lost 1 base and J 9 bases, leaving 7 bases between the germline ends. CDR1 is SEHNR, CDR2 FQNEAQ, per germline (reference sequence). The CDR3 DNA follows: TGTGCCAGCAGCTTAGTGGACACGCCCCAGCATTTT. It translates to CASSLVDTPQHF.

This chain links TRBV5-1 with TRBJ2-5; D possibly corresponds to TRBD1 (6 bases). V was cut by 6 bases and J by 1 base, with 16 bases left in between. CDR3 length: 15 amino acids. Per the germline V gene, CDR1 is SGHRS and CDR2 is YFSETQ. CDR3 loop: CASNYGGQIQETQYF. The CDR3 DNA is TGCGCCAGCAATTACGGAGGACAGATCCAAGAGACCCAGTACTTC.

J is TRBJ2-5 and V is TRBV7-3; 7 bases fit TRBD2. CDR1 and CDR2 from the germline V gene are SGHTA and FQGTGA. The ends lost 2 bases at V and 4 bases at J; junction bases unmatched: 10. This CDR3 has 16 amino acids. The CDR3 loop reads CASSLGRGGSRETQYF. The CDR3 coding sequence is TGTGCCAGCAGCTTAGGGCGTGGCGGGAGTCGAGAGACCCAGTACTTC.

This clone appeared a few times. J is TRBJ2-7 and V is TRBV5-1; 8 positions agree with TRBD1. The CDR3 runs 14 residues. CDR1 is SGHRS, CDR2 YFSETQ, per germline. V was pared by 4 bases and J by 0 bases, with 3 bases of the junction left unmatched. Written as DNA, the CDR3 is TGCGCCAGCAGCAGGGACAGGACCTCCTACGAGCAGTACTTC. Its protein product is CASSRDRTSYEQYF. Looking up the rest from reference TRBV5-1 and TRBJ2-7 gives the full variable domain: KAGVTQTPRYLIKTRGQQVTLSCSPISGHRSVSWYQQTPGQGLQFLFEYFSETQRNKGNFPGRFSGRQFSNSRSEMNVSTLELGDSALYLCASSRDRTSYEQYFGPGTRLTVT.

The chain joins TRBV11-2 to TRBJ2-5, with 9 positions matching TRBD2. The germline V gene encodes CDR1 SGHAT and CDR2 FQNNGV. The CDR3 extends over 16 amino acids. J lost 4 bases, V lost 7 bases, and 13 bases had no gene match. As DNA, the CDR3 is TGTGCCAGCACTTCCCCGGGGACTAGCTTGCGAGAGACCCAGTACTTC. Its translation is CASTSPGTSLRETQYF.

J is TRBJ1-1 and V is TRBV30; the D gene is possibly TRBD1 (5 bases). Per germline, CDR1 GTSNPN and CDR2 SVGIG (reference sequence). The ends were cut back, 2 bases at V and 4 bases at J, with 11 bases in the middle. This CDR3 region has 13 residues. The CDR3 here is CAWSLHTGTEAFF. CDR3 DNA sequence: TGTGCCTGGAGTCTACACACAGGCACTGAAGCTTTCTTT.

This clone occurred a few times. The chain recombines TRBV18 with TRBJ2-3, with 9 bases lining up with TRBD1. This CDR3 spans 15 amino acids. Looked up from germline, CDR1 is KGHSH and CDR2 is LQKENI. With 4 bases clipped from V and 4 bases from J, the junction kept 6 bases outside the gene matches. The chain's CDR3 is CASSLNRGHPDTQYF. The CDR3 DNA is TGTGCCAGCTCACTGAACAGGGGGCATCCAGATACGCAGTATTTT.

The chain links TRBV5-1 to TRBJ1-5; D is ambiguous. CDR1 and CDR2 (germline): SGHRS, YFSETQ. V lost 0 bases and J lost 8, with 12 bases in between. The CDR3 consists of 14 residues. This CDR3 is CASSLVEGEEPQHF. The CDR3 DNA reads TGCGCCAGCAGCTTGGTGGAGGGCGAGGAGCCCCAGCATTTT.

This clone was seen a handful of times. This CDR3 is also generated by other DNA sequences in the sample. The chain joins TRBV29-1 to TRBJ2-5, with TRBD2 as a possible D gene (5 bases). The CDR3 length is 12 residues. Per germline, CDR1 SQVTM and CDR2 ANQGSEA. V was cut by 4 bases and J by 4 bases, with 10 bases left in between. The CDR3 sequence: CSVVRVGETQYF. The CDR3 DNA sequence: TGCAGCGTTGTGAGGGTAGGAGAGACCCAGTACTTC.

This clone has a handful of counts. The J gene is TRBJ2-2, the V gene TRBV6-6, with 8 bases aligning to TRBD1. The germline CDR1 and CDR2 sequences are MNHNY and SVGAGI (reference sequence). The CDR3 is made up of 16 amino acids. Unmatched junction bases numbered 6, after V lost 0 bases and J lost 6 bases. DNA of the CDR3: TGTGCCAGCAGTTACTCGAGACAGGGGCTTTCCGGGGAGCTGTTTTTT. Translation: CASSYSRQGLSGELFF.

Here the CDR3 reads CASSTRGGYTF. DNA of the CDR3: TGTGCCAGCAGCACCAGGGGTGGCTACACCTTC. The rearrangement joins TRBV7-7 to TRBJ1-2; D might be TRBD1 (6 bases). Trimming removed 5 bases from V and 7 bases from J, with 8 bases in between. The CDR3 contains 11 residues. Germline V gives CDR1 SSHAT, CDR2 FNYEAQ (reference sequence).

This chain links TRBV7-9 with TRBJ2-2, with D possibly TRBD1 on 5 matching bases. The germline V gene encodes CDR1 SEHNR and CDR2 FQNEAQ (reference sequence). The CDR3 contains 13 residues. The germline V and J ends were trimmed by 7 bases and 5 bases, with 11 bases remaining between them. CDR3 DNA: TGTGCCAGCACTCGCAGGGCAACCGGGGAGCTGTTTTTT. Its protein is CASTRRATGELFF.

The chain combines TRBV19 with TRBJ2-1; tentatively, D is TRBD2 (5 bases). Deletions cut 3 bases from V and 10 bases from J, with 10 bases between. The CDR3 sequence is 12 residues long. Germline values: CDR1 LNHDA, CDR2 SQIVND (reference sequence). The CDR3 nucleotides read TGTGCCAGTAGTATCCGGGAAGTCGAGCAGTTCTTC. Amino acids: CASSIREVEQFF.

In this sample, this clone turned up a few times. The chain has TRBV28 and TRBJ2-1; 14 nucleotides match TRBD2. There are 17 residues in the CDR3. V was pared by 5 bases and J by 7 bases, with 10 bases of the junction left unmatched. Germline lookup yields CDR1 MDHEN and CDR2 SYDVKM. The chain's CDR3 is CASSGASGTSGSNEQFF. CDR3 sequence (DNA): TGTGCCAGCAGTGGAGCCTCCGGGACTAGCGGGAGTAATGAGCAGTTCTTC.

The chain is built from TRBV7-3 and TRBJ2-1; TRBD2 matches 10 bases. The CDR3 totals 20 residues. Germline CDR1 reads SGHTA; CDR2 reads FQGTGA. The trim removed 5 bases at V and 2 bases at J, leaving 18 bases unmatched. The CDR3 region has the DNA TGTGCCAGCAGCCCGACCGGGAGTCGAAGCGGGAGGGTCCCCTACAATGAGCAGTTCTTC. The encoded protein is CASSPTGSRSGRVPYNEQFF.

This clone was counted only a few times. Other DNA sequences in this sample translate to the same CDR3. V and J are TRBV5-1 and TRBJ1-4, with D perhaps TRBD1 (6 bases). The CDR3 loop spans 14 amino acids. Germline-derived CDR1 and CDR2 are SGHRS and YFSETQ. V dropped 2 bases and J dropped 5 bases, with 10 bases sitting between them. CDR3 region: CASSLGQPNEKLFF. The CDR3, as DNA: TGCGCCAGCAGCTTAGGACAGCCAAATGAAAAACTGTTTTTT.

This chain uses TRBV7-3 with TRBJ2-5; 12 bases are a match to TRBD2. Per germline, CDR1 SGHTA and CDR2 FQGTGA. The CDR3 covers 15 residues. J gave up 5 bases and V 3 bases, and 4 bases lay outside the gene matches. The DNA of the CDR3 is TGTGCCAGCAGCTTCCTAGCGGGAGGGTGGGAGACCCAGTACTTC. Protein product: CASSFLAGGWETQYF.

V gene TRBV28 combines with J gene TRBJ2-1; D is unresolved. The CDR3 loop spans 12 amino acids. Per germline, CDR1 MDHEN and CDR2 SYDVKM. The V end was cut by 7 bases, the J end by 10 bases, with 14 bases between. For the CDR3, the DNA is TGTGCCAGCACCTCCTCACCTATGGAGCAGTTCTTC. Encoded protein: CASTSSPMEQFF.

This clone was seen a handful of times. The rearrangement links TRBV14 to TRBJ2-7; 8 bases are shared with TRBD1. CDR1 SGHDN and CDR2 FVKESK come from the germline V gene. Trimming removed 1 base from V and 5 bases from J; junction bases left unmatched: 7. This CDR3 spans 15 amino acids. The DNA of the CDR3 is TGTGCCAGCAGCCAAGGCGGGACAGGCGGGCACGAGCAGTACTTC. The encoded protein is CASSQGGTGGHEQYF.

CDR3 in DNA: TGTGCCAGCAGGCTTCCCCCGGGACTAGCGATCACAGATACGCAGTATTTT. This encodes CASRLPPGLAITDTQYF. The V gene is TRBV28, the J gene TRBJ2-3; TRBD2 agrees at 10 bases. CDR1 and CDR2 from the germline V gene are MDHEN and SYDVKM. CDR3 length: 17 residues. V was clipped by 6 bases and J by 2 bases; unmatched bases: 11.

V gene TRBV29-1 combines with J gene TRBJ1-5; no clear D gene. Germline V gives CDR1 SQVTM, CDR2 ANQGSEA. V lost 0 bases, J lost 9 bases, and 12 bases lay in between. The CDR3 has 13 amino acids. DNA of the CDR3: TGCAGCGTTGAAGAAGCGGGGAGCGCGCCCCAGCATTTT. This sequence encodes CSVEEAGSAPQHF.

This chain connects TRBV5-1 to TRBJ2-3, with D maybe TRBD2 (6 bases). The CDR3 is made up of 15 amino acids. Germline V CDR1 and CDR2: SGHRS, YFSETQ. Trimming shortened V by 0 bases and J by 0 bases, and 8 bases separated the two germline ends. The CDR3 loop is CASSLGGASTDTQYF. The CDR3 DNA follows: TGCGCCAGCAGCTTGGGCGGGGCTAGCACAGATACGCAGTATTTT.

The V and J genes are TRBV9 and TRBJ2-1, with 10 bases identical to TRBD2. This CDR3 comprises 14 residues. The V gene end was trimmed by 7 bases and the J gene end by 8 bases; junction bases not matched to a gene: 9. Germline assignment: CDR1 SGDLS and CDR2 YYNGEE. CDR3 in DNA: TGTGCCAGCCGGCGGACTAGCGGTGGCGATGAGCAGTTCTTC. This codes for CASRRTSGGDEQFF. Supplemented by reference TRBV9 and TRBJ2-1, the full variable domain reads DSGVTQTPKHLITATGQRVTLRCSPRSGDLSVYWYQQSLDQGLQFLIQYYNGEERAKGNILERFSAQQFPDLHSELNLSSLELGDSALYFCASRRTSGGDEQFFGPGTRLTVL.

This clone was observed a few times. This CDR3 reads CASSTRTVSYEQYF. The DNA of the CDR3 is TGTGCCAGCAGCACCAGGACAGTATCCTACGAGCAGTACTTC. V usage is TRBV5-6 and J usage is TRBJ2-7, with D maybe TRBD1 (6 bases). Deletions cut 4 bases from V and 1 base from J, with 12 bases between. The CDR3 runs to 14 residues. Germline CDR1 reads SGHDT; CDR2 reads YYEEEE.

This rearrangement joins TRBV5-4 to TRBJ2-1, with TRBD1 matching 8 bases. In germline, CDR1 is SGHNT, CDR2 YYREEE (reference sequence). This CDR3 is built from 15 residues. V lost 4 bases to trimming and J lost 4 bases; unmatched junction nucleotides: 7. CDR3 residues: CASSPDRGRYNEQFF. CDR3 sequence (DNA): TGTGCCAGCAGCCCTGACAGGGGTAGGTACAATGAGCAGTTCTTC.